This is a list of T cell receptor beta chains from one sample in a study of blood T cell repertoires in COVID-19. Data came from immunoSEQ multiplex PCR; TCRdb stores just in-frame clones and leaves some out. Among approximately 230,000 clones, roughly 87% were seen once, and the ten largest hold around 3%. The sequencing input was peripheral blood. Every receptor here comes from a young man with active or convalescent COVID-19. Each CDR3 is given with its conserved first and last residue. The D gene is left open where the match is weak. Clone size appears in some rows only: once, few, many, or a class for an expanded clone.

v_gene	j_gene	d_gene	abundance	CDR3nt	CDR3aa
TRBV3-1/TRBV3-2	TRBJ2-3	.	.	TGTGCCAGCAGCCACTTTACCTACACAGATACGCAGTATTTT	CASSHFTYTDTQYF
TRBV7-8	TRBJ2-1	TRBD2	.	TGTGCCAGCAGCTTACCGAGACTAGCGGGAGGGCCTTTCTCCTACAATGAGCAGTTCTTC	CASSLPRLAGGPFSYNEQFF
TRBV6-5	TRBJ2-7	.	.	TGTGCCAGCAGTTTCCCCCAGGGGCCCTACGAGCAGTACTTC	CASSFPQGPYEQYF
TRBV7-8	TRBJ2-1	TRBD2	.	TGTGCCAGCAGCTTAGTTGCTAGCGGGAGGATTGAGCAGTTCTTC	CASSLVASGRIEQFF
TRBV5-1	TRBJ1-5	.	.	TGCGCCAGCAGCTTGGGCGGGGAGGGGATTCAGCCCCAGCATTTT	CASSLGGEGIQPQHF
TRBV5-1	TRBJ2-1	TRBD1	.	TGCGCCAGCAGCTTAGAAGGGGGCTTCTCCTACAATGAGCAGTTCTTC	CASSLEGGFSYNEQFF
TRBV4-1	TRBJ1-1	.	.	TGCGCCAGCAGCCAAGAGGGGGGGGGTCTCACTGAAGCTTTCTTT	CASSQEGGGLTEAFF
TRBV7-9	TRBJ2-5	.	.	TGTGCCAGCAGCTTCCAGGACAGCCAACGCTACTTC	CASSFQDSQRYF
TRBV7-2	TRBJ2-3	.	.	TGTGCCAGCAGCTTAGCCCTAGTGACAGATACGCAGTATTTT	CASSLALVTDTQYF
TRBV6-2/TRBV6-3	TRBJ1-1	.	once	TGTGCCAGCAGTTACGCCTCCTGGGGACTGGAAGCTTTCTTT	CASSYASWGLEAFF
TRBV12-5	TRBJ2-1	TRBD2	.	TGTGCTAGTTTCCTTTCAGCGGGGTCCTACAATGAGCAGTTCTTC	CASFLSAGSYNEQFF
TRBV29-1	TRBJ2-2	.	.	TGCAGCACCTGGGAAGGGGCCGGGGAGCTGTTTTTT	CSTWEGAGELFF
TRBV11-1	TRBJ2-5	TRBD2	.	TGTGCCAGCAGCTTCGGTCTAGCGGGGGAGACCCAGTACTTC	CASSFGLAGETQYF
TRBV27	TRBJ2-1	.	.	TGTGCCAGCAGTTTAACCTCTAGATACTCCTACAATGAGCAGTTCTTC	CASSLTSRYSYNEQFF
TRBV19	TRBJ1-1	.	.	TGTGCCAGTAGGTCTGGCGGGGGTCCCACTGAAGCTTTCTTT	CASRSGGGPTEAFF
TRBV23-1	TRBJ1-3	.	once	TGCGCCAGCAAGAAGGGGGGGCTCGCCGGAAACACCATATATTTT	CASKKGGLAGNTIYF
TRBV30	TRBJ1-5	.	.	TGTGCCTGGACCTTGGAGGGGTACAATCAGCCCCAGCATTTT	CAWTLEGYNQPQHF
TRBV19	TRBJ1-3	.	.	TGTGCCAGCCGCGCGGCCGCCGCCTCTGGAAACACCATATATTTT	CASRAAAASGNTIYF
TRBV6-6	TRBJ2-5	TRBD1	once	TGTGCCACCCACTCGGGACAGGGATGGACACAAGAGACCCAGTACTTC	CATHSGQGWTQETQYF
TRBV7-9	TRBJ2-1	.	once	TGTGCCAGCAGCTTAAAGCGCGCCTCGGGGTCCTACAATGAGCAGTTCTTC	CASSLKRASGSYNEQFF
TRBV27	TRBJ2-7	.	.	TGTGCCAGCAGTCCCCGGGTCCCGCCGCACGAGCAGTACTTC	CASSPRVPPHEQYF
TRBV28	TRBJ2-5	TRBD1	.	TGTGCCAGCAGGGCCCTGGCAGGGGGACCCCAAGAGACCCAGTACTTC	CASRALAGGPQETQYF